A single sample is the source of the 4 T cell receptor beta chains below, sequenced in a study of blood T cell repertoires in COVID-19. Sequenced by immunoSEQ multiplex PCR; TCRdb stores in-frame clones only, minus some. The data hold around 85,000 clones, with around 89% observed a single time. Sequencing used PBMCs or T cells enriched from blood (not recorded which). The receptors were gathered from a woman aged 50 to 65 with acute COVID-19.

This clone was detected only once. This chain joins TRBV30 and TRBJ2-4; TRBD1 matches at 10 bases. The CDR3 spans 19 residues. Germline V gives CDR1 GTSNPN, CDR2 SVGIG (reference sequence). J was trimmed by 0 bases and V by 1 base; bases with no gene match: 12. CDR3 in amino acids: CAWSAPGQGSLLAKNIQYF. For the CDR3, the DNA is TGTGCCTGGAGTGCACCGGGACAGGGGTCCCTTTTAGCCAAAAACATTCAGTACTTC.

This chain links TRBV19 with TRBJ1-1; D is uncertain. CDR1 is LNHDA and CDR2 is SQIVND in the germline V gene (reference sequence). The CDR3 spans 15 residues. V dropped 0 bases and J dropped 2 bases, with 10 bases sitting between them. The CDR3, as DNA: TGTGCCAGTAGTATAGAAGGAGGGTACAACACTGAAGCTTTCTTT. Translating gives CASSIEGGYNTEAFF.

The chain recombines TRBV11-3 with TRBJ1-2; 8 nucleotides agree with TRBD1. Germline V CDR1 and CDR2: SGHNT, YENEEA. The CDR3 is 17 residues long. Trimming took 2 bases from V and 6 from J; bases not matched to a gene: 14. Written as DNA, the CDR3 is TGTGCCAGCAGCTTATCAGGGGGCCAGGGCGGAATACATGGCTACACCTTC. This translates into CASSLSGGQGGIHGYTF.

This clone was counted once. The chain joins TRBV5-6 to TRBJ2-1; unclear D gene. Trimming removed 0 bases from V and 0 bases from J, with 10 bases in between. The CDR3 consists of 16 residues. CDR1 is SGHDT, CDR2 YYEEEE, per germline. The CDR3 spells CASSLVRGSSYNEQFF. CDR3 sequence (DNA): TGTGCCAGCAGCTTGGTCCGCGGTTCCTCCTACAATGAGCAGTTCTTC.